This passage covers 2 T cell receptor beta chains from one sample sequenced in a study of blood T cell repertoires in COVID-19 (dated by TCRdb to 2019 to 2021). Receptors were amplified or captured by the immunoSEQ multiplex PCR assay. In its TCRdb copy, this immuneACCESS table keeps in-frame sequences only and misses some clones. Where compared with another copy, unresolved V genes explain less than half of these, and the others have no known cause. In this sample the table shows tens of thousands of clones, roughly nine tenths of which occur a single time. The ten most abundant clones make up more than 15% of the sample. The material sequenced was peripheral blood. These receptors originate from a woman in her twenties or thirties in a cohort sampled during active COVID-19.

The genes are TRBV5-1 and TRBJ1-2, with 10 bases that match TRBD1. This CDR3 has 16 amino acids. From germline, CDR1 is SGHRS and CDR2 YFSETQ. The junction had 8 bases not matched to a gene; V was cut back by 2 bases and J by 4 bases. DNA of the CDR3: TGCGCCAGCAGCTTAGTAGGACAGGGGGGGATCTATGGCTACACCTTC. Its translation: CASSLVGQGGIYGYTF.

J is TRBJ2-5 and V is TRBV9; possibly TRBD2 for D (5 bases). The CDR3 has 16 residues. The ends were cut back, 1 base at V and 2 bases at J, with 15 bases in the middle. The germline V gene has CDR1 SGDLS and CDR2 YYNGEE. The CDR3 nucleotides read TGTGCCAGCAGCGTAACCCTTTTTGGAGGTCAAGAGACCCAGTACTTC. Encoded protein: CASSVTLFGGQETQYF. The entire variable domain, with the rest obtained from reference TRBV9 and TRBJ2-5, is as follows: DSGVTQTPKHLITATGQRVTLRCSPRSGDLSVYWYQQSLDQGLQFLIQYYNGEERAKGNILERFSAQQFPDLHSELNLSSLELGDSALYFCASSVTLFGGQETQYFGPGTRLLVL.